This TCR beta chain was obtained from a study of blood T cell repertoires in COVID-19. Study-level background: The study drew acute and convalescent COVID-19 samples from the United States, Italy and Spain. T cells, B-cell-depleted T cells, or PBMCs provided the cDNA or gDNA that served as material.

Germline lookup yields CDR1 LGHDT and CDR2 YNNKEL (reference sequence). The V end was cut by 0 bases, the J end by 5 bases, with 8 bases between. CDR3 length: 14 amino acids. Clones were read by immunoSEQ multiplex PCR, and TCRdb kept only the in-frame ones, dropping some. This repertoire shows around 150,000 clones, around 83% found once; its top ten account for approximately 7.1%. Input material: peripheral blood. This sequence joins TRBV3-1 (or the pseudogene TRBV3-2) and TRBJ1-5; tentatively, D is TRBD1 (6 bases). This TCR was sampled from a woman aged 45-65 years in a cohort sampled during active or convalescent COVID-19. CDR3 sequence reads: CASSQEYRDQPQHF. The CDR3 nucleotides read TGTGCCAGCAGCCAAGAATACAGGGATCAGCCCCAGCATTTT.